This TCR beta chain is from a study of beta chain features in type 1 diabetes. Study-level information: Healthy donors and patients showed comparable age, gender and cell yields. Study findings and constraints: The VDJ junctions of type 1 diabetes patients carried fewer insertions and more deletions. It was among patients, rather than healthy donors, that naive, central memory and Treg TCRB repertoires appeared more similar.

Sorting gave populations that all exceeded 95% purity. Sequenced material consisted of expressed TCRB transcripts (all of the isolated RNA was reverse transcribed). Some clones are missing from TCRdb's copy, which holds only in-frame ones; the method was immunoSEQ multiplex PCR. This table has hundreds of thousands of clones, over 10% appearing once. Per the germline V gene, CDR1 is MGHRA and CDR2 is YSYEKL. V lost 2 bases and J lost 5, with 15 bases in between. The CDR3 consists of 15 residues. On this clone: Antigen specificity is unknown.

The rearrangement joins TRBV4-1 to TRBJ1-2; perhaps TRBD1 as D (5 bases). The sample was naive CD4+ T cells from blood. The origin of this receptor is a young man in good health. The CDR3 sequence: CASSQLLGAAYGYTF. The CDR3 DNA follows: TGCGCCAGCAGCCAACTCCTAGGGGCAGCGTATGGCTACACCTTC.